Presented here are 26 T cell receptor beta chains from one specimen sequenced in a study of identical twins listed by TCRdb under 2016. Library prep was done by 5' RACE. TCRdb lists the instrument as Illumina HiSeq 2000. TCRdb ran its own pipeline on the public reads, namely fastp trimming at Q25 and MiXCR clone calling, and kept in-frame beta chains. Rows merge per CDR3 protein into single entries with the most common DNA and genes. This sample is represented by 250,000 or so distinct CDR3 sequences; roughly 8% of them were singletons. The ten top clones hold 3% of the sample. This sample was shared with a second study, whose subject was yellow fever vaccine responses in identical twins.

What was sequenced was CD8+ T cells sorted from blood. The source is a woman aged 18 to 35 in good health.

This clonotype was seen many times. V gene TRBV6-2 or TRBV6-3 combines with J gene TRBJ2-3; D may be TRBD1 or TRBD2 (5 bases each). Germline V CDR1 and CDR2: MNHEY, SVGEGT. CDR3 length: 14 residues. V shed 2 bases and J shed 4 bases, with 10 bases lying between them. The DNA of the CDR3 is TGTGCCAGCAGTTACACCGAGGGGCCAGATACGCAGTATTTT. Residues: CASSYTEGPDTQYF.

The V and J genes are TRBV4-2 and TRBJ2-1; TRBD2 aligns across 9 bases. Trimming took 0 bases from V and 4 from J; bases not matched to a gene: 7. This CDR3 region has 17 residues. Germline V CDR1 and CDR2: LGHNA, YNFKEQ. Written as DNA, the CDR3 is TGTGCCAGCAGCCAAGATCTGTCTAGCGGGGTTTACAATGAGCAGTTCTTC. Its protein is CASSQDLSSGVYNEQFF.

This rearrangement joins TRBV4-2 to TRBJ2-5, with 7 nucleotides matching TRBD1. The CDR3 contains 16 residues. The junction had 9 bases not matched to a gene; V was cut back by 1 base and J by 4 bases. CDR1 LGHNA and CDR2 YNFKEQ come from the germline V gene. The CDR3 bases are TGTGCCAGCAGCCAAGTTGAGGGGGCGAGTATAGAGACCCAGTACTTC. Amino acid sequence: CASSQVEGASIETQYF.

This clonotype was seen many times. The V gene is TRBV29-1, the J gene TRBJ2-1; 8 positions match TRBD1. J gave up 0 bases and V 6 bases, and 7 bases lay outside the gene matches. The CDR3 contains 15 residues. Germline CDR1 SQVTM, CDR2 ANQGSEA. The CDR3 bases are TGCAGCGTAGTAGACAGGGGTCGCTCCTACAATGAGCAGTTCTTC. This codes for CSVVDRGRSYNEQFF.

The sample holds a few counts of this clonotype. The chain has TRBV3-1 and TRBJ1-2; D gene ambiguous. The length of the CDR3 is 17 residues. Trimming took off 4 bases at V and 2 bases at J, with 20 bases between the two ends. CDR1 is LGHDT, CDR2 YNNKEL, per germline (reference sequence). CDR3 in DNA: TGTGCCAGCAGCCGCAATATACCTGAAGATGCGAACTATGGCTACACCTTC. Translation: CASSRNIPEDANYGYTF.

The chain links TRBV7-6 to TRBJ1-2; D not resolved. Trimming stripped 8 bases from V and 0 bases from J, with 13 bases between. The germline V gene has CDR1 SGHVS and CDR2 FNYEAQ. The CDR3 totals 14 residues. The CDR3 sequence: CASFFQTSNYGYTF. CDR3 DNA sequence: TGTGCCAGCTTTTTCCAAACTTCTAACTATGGCTACACCTTC.

In this sample, this clonotype turned up many times. The genes are TRBV7-6 and TRBJ2-2, with unresolved D. V was clipped by 1 base and J by 5 bases, with 5 bases between them. CDR1 is SGHVS, CDR2 FNYEAQ, per germline. This CDR3 has 13 residues. CDR3 sequence (DNA): TGTGCCAGCAGCTTAGAATGGACCGGGGAGCTGTTTTTT. Its translation: CASSLEWTGELFF.

The chain carries TRBV6-2 or TRBV6-3 and TRBJ2-7; TRBD2 matches 8 bases. V gave up 4 bases and J gave up 1 base; unmatched junction bases: 6. CDR1 MNHEY and CDR2 SVGEGT come from the germline V gene. The CDR3 spans 15 residues. CDR3 coding DNA: TGTGCCAGCAGTTCCCTGATAGCGGGATCCTACGAGCAGTACTTC. Its protein is CASSSLIAGSYEQYF.

The rearrangement joins TRBV24-1 to TRBJ2-3; 12 positions agree with TRBD2. Per the germline V gene, CDR1 is KGHDR and CDR2 is SFDVKD. CDR3 size: 16 residues. Trimming took 5 bases from V and 5 from J; bases not matched to a gene: 7. CDR3 sequence (DNA): TGTGCCACCAGTGGGCCTAGCGGGAGGGCTAAAGATACGCAGTATTTT. It encodes CATSGPSGRAKDTQYF.

This clonotype occurred many times. This rearrangement joins TRBV4-1 to TRBJ2-1; 16 bases match TRBD2. The CDR3 length is 21 residues. Germline trimming cut 2 bases from V and 0 bases from J; bases unmatched to any gene: 10. Germline CDR1 and CDR2: MGHRA and YSYEKL. The CDR3 here is CASSQTGTSGRAPSSYNEQFF. CDR3 sequence (DNA): TGCGCCAGCAGCCAAACTGGGACTAGCGGGAGGGCGCCCAGCTCCTACAATGAGCAGTTCTTC.

This clonotype was picked up a small number of times. The J gene is TRBJ2-3, the V gene TRBV27; 8 nucleotides agree with TRBD1. V trimming: 6 bases; J trimming: 4 bases; junction bases outside the gene matches: 6. CDR1 and CDR2 from the germline V gene are MNHEY and SMNVEV (reference sequence). The CDR3 covers 14 residues. CDR3 amino acids: CASRRDRFADTQYF. CDR3 coding DNA: TGTGCCAGCAGGAGGGACAGGTTCGCAGATACGCAGTATTTT.

This clonotype was recorded a few times. The chain employs TRBV6-2 or TRBV6-3 and TRBJ2-1; no definite D call. Germline V lookup: CDR1 MNHEY, CDR2 SVGEGT. The V and J ends lost 6 bases and 10 bases respectively, with 10 bases between them. This CDR3 region has 11 residues. The CDR3 DNA reads TGTGCCAGCAGCCAAACCGGGGAGCAGTTCTTC. It yields the protein CASSQTGEQFF.

In its sample, this clonotype was seen many times. This chain uses TRBV29-1 with TRBJ2-7; possibly TRBD1 for D (6 bases). The CDR3 extends over 13 amino acids. The germline V gene has CDR1 SQVTM and CDR2 ANQGSEA. Trimming cost V 4 bases and J 5 bases, with 15 bases left between them. CDR3 sequence reads: CSVGPQGPHEQYF. The CDR3 region has the DNA TGCAGCGTTGGGCCACAGGGCCCCCACGAGCAGTACTTC.

At least ten counts were recorded for this clonotype. The J gene is TRBJ2-1, the V gene TRBV5-1, with D uncertain. V shed 4 bases and J shed 6 bases, with 11 bases lying between them. The germline V gene has CDR1 SGHRS and CDR2 YFSETQ. CDR3 length: 13 residues. The CDR3 loop is CASSPGWGNEQFF. CDR3 in DNA: TGCGCCAGCAGCCCCGGTTGGGGCAATGAGCAGTTCTTC.

In its sample, this clonotype was seen a few times. The J gene is TRBJ1-6, the V gene TRBV10-3; TRBD1 might be the D (6 bases). The ends were cut back, 5 bases at V and 9 bases at J, with 20 bases in the middle. Germline CDR1 is ENHRY and CDR2 is SYGVKD. CDR3 size: 16 residues. The chain's CDR3 is CAISYAGDPTVSPLHF. CDR3 in DNA: TGTGCCATCAGTTATGCAGGGGATCCTACGGTTTCACCCCTCCACTTT.

This clonotype has ten or more counts. The chain employs TRBV9 and TRBJ2-7; 7 nucleotides agree with TRBD2. The CDR3 consists of 15 residues. The germline CDR1 and CDR2 sequences are SGDLS and YYNGEE. The V segment lost 3 bases and the J segment 2 bases; nucleotides outside the gene matches: 8. CDR3 nucleotides: TGTGCCAGCAGCGAGAGAGCGGGGAATACCTACGAGCAGTACTTC. Its protein is CASSERAGNTYEQYF.

This clonotype occurred many times. The rearrangement joins TRBV6-4 to TRBJ2-1, with D uncertain. Per germline, CDR1 MRHNA and CDR2 SNTAGT. This CDR3 has 14 amino acids. V was shortened by 0 bases and J by 3 bases, with 6 bases between the two germline ends. The CDR3 sequence: CASSDSSNYNEQFF. As DNA, the CDR3 is TGTGCCAGCAGTGACTCTAGTAACTACAATGAGCAGTTCTTC.

This clonotype has a count of ten or more. The chain joins TRBV29-1 to TRBJ2-3; 16 nucleotides line up with TRBD2. The germline V gene encodes CDR1 SQVTM and CDR2 ANQGSEA. V trimming: 4 bases; J trimming: 0 bases; junction bases outside the gene matches: 10. This CDR3 is 19 amino acids long. This chain's CDR3 is CSVVYPGLAGGPSTDTQYF. The DNA of the CDR3 is TGCAGCGTTGTGTATCCGGGACTAGCGGGAGGGCCGAGCACAGATACGCAGTATTTT.

This clonotype was counted at least ten times. The gene calls are TRBV7-6 and TRBJ2-3; D gene unclear. The CDR3 covers 12 residues. CDR1 is SGHVS, CDR2 FNYEAQ, per germline. V lost 2 bases to trimming and J lost 5 bases, with 5 bases between them. The CDR3 DNA is TGTGCCAGCAGCTTACGTGAAGATACGCAGTATTTT. Translating gives CASSLREDTQYF.

This clonotype occurred many times. The J gene is TRBJ2-2, the V gene TRBV14; no clear D gene. This CDR3 spans 17 amino acids. Trimming removed 0 bases from V and 7 bases from J, with 18 bases in between. From germline, CDR1 is SGHDN and CDR2 FVKESK. The CDR3 sequence is CASSQENRRLNGGELFF. CDR3 nucleotides: TGTGCCAGCAGCCAAGAGAACAGAAGACTGAATGGCGGGGAGCTGTTTTTT.

This sequence joins TRBV27 and TRBJ2-7, with 7 bases aligning to TRBD2. V lost 0 bases and J lost 3; bases outside the gene matches: 5. This CDR3 is 15 amino acids long. The germline gives CDR1 MNHEY, CDR2 SMNVEV (reference sequence). The CDR3 loop is CASSLSAGTNYEQYF. The CDR3 coding sequence is TGTGCCAGCAGTTTATCTGCGGGGACTAACTACGAGCAGTACTTC.

This clonotype was counted only a few times. The chain combines TRBV3-1 with TRBJ2-7, with a possible D match to TRBD2 (6 bases). The CDR3 is made up of 11 amino acids. Trimming cost V 4 bases and J 6 bases, with 7 bases left between them. Germline V lookup: CDR1 LGHDT, CDR2 YNNKEL (reference sequence). CDR3 protein: CASSRGAEQYF. CDR3 coding DNA: TGTGCCAGCAGCCGCGGGGCCGAGCAGTACTTC.

The chain carries TRBV20-1 and TRBJ2-7; 14 nucleotides agree with TRBD2. After removal of 3 bases from V and 0 bases from J, the junction contained 4 bases not matched to a gene. CDR1 DFQATT and CDR2 SNEGSKA come from the germline V gene (reference sequence). The CDR3 runs to 16 residues. The DNA for the CDR3 is TGCAGTGCTAGGGGACTAGCGGGAGTCCACTCCTACGAGCAGTACTTC. Its translation: CSARGLAGVHSYEQYF.

This clonotype was recorded many times. The V gene is TRBV5-1, the J gene TRBJ2-1; a weak D match, TRBD2 (5 bases). CDR1 and CDR2 (germline): SGHRS, YFSETQ. V was shortened by 0 bases and J by 2 bases, with 21 bases between the two germline ends. The CDR3 consists of 19 residues. The CDR3 bases are TGCGCCAGCAGCTTGGAAGGAGGTAATAATTTCGTCGCCTACAATGAGCAGTTCTTC. Residues: CASSLEGGNNFVAYNEQFF.

This clonotype was counted between two and nine times. The V call is TRBV29-1, the J call TRBJ1-1; 8 bases agree with TRBD1. Germline CDR1 is SQVTM and CDR2 is ANQGSEA. Trimming at V came to 1 base and at J to 7 bases, leaving 2 bases not matched to a gene. The CDR3 is 12 amino acids. CDR3 bases: TGCAGCGTTGAAGGGACAGGGATTGAAGCTTTCTTT. This encodes CSVEGTGIEAFF. Combining the CDR3 with reference TRBV29-1 and TRBJ1-1 gives the whole variable domain SAVISQKPSRDICQRGTSLTIQCQVDSQVTMMFWYRQQPGQSLTLIATANQGSEATYESGFVIDKFPISRPNLTFSTLTVSNMSPEDSSIYLCSVEGTGIEAFFGQGTRLTVV.

This clonotype was observed a handful of times. This chain joins TRBV7-3 and TRBJ2-3, with TRBD2 matching over 13 bases. Germline values: CDR1 SGHTA, CDR2 FQGTGA. Unmatched junction bases numbered 2, after V lost 4 bases and J lost 1 base. The CDR3 covers 16 residues. CDR3 amino acids: CASSSGLAGRTDTQYF. The CDR3 DNA reads TGTGCCAGCAGCTCGGGACTAGCGGGGCGCACAGATACGCAGTATTTT.